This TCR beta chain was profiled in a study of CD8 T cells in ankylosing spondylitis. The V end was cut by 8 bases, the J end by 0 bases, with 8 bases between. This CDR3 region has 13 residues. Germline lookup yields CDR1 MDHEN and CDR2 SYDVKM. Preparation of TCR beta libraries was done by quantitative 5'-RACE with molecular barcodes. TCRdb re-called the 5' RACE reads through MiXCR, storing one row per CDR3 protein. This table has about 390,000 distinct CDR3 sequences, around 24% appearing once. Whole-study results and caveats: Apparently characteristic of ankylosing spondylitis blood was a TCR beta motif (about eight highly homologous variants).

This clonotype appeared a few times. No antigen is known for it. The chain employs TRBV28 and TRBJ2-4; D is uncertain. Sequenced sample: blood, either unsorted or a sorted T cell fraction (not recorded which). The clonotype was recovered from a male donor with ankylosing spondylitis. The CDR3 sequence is CASLNLAKNIQYF. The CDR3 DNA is TGTGCCAGCCTGAATTTAGCCAAAAACATTCAGTACTTC.